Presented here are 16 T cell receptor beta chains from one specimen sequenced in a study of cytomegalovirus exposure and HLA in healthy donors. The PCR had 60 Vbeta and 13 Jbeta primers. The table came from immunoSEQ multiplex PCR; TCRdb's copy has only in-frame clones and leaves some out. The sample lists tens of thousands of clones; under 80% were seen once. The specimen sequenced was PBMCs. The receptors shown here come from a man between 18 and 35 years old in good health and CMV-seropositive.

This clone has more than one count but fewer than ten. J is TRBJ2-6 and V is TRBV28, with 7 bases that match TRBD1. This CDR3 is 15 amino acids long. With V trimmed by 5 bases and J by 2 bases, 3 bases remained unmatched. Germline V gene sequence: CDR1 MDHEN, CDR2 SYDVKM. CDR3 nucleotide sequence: TGTGCCAGCAGTACCGGGACAGCTGGGGCCAACGTCCTGACTTTC. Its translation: CASSTGTAGANVLTF.

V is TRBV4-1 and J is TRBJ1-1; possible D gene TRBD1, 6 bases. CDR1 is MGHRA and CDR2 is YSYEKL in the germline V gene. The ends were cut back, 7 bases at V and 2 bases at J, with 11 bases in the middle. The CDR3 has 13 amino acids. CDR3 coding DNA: TGCGCCAGCAATGGACAGCTCAACACTGAAGCTTTCTTT. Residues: CASNGQLNTEAFF.

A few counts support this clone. The CDR3 nucleotides read TGTGCCAGCAGTGTACAGGGGGCGGAAAAACTGTTTTTT. Translated, it gives CASSVQGAEKLFF. The J gene is TRBJ1-4, the V gene TRBV6-1; 9 positions agree with TRBD1. Germline CDR1 MNHNS, CDR2 SASEGT. J gave up 8 bases and V 4 bases, and 2 bases lay outside the gene matches. The CDR3 is 13 residues long.

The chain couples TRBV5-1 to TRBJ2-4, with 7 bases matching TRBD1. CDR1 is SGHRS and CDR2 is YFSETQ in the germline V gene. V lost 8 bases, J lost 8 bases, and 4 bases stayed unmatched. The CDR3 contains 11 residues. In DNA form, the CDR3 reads TGCGCCAGGACAGGGATGCACATTCAGTACTTC. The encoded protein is CARTGMHIQYF.

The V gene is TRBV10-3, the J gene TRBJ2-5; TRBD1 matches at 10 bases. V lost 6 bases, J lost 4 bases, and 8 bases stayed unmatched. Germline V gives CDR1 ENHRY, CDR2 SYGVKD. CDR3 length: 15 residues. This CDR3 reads CAIRPHRDRGETQYF. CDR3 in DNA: TGTGCCATCAGGCCTCATCGGGACAGGGGAGAGACCCAGTACTTC.

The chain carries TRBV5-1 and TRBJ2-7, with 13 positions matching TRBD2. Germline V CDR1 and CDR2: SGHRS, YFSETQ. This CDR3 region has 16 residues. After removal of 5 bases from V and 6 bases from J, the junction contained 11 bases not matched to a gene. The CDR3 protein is CASSSGLAGAAGEQYF. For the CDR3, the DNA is TGCGCCAGCAGTTCCGGACTAGCGGGGGCTGCCGGCGAGCAGTACTTC.

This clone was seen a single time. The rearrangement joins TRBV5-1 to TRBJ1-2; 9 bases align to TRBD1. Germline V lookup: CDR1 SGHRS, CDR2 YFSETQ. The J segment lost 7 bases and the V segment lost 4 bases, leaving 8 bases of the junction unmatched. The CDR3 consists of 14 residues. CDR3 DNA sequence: TGCGCCAGCAGCACGACAGGGGGTGATCCTGGCTACACCTTC. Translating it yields CASSTTGGDPGYTF. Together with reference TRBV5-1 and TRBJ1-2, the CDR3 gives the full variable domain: KAGVTQTPRYLIKTRGQQVTLSCSPISGHRSVSWYQQTPGQGLQFLFEYFSETQRNKGNFPGRFSGRQFSNSRSEMNVSTLELGDSALYLCASSTTGGDPGYTFGSGTRLTVV.

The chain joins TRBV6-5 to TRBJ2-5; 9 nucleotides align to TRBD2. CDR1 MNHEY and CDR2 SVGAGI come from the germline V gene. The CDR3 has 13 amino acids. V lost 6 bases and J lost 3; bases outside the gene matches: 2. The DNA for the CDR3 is TGTGCCAGCAGACGACTAGCGGAAGAGACCCAGTACTTC. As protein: CASRRLAEETQYF.

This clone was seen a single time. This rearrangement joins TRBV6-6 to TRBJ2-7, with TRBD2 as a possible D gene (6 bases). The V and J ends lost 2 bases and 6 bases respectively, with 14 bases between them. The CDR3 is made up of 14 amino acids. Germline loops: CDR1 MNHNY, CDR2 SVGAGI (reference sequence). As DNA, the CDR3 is TGTGCCAGCAGTTACGGTAGGGTGGGAGGCGAGCAGTACTTC. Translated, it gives CASSYGRVGGEQYF.

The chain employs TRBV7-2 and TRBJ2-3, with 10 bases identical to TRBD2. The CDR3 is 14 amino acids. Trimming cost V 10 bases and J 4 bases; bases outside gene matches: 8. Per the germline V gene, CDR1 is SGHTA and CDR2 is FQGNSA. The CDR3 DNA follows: TGTGCCACCCAGCGGGAGGGCCAGCCAGATACGCAGTATTTT. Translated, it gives CATQREGQPDTQYF.

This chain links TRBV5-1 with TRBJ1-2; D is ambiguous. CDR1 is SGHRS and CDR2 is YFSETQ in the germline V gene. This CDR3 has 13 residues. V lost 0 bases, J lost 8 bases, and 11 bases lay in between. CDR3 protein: CASSLVVSEGYTF. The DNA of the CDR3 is TGCGCCAGCAGCTTGGTAGTAAGTGAAGGCTACACCTTC.

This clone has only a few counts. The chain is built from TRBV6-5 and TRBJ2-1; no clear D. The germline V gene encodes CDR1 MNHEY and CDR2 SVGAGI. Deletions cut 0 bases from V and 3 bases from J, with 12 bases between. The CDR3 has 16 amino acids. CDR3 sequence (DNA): TGTGCCAGCAGTTACTCGACACTGGGTTTCTACAATGAGCAGTTCTTC. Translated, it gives CASSYSTLGFYNEQFF.

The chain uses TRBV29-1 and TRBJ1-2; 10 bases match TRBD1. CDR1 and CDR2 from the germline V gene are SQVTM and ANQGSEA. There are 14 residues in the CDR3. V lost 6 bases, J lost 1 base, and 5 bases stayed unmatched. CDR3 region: CSVAGTGDNYGYTF. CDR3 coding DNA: TGCAGCGTAGCCGGGACAGGGGATAACTATGGCTACACCTTC.

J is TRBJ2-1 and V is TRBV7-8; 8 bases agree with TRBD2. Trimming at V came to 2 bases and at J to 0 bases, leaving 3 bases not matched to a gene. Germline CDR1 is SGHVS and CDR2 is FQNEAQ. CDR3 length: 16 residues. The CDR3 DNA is TGTGCCAGCAGCTTACGGGAGGGAAGCTCCTACAATGAGCAGTTCTTC. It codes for CASSLREGSSYNEQFF.

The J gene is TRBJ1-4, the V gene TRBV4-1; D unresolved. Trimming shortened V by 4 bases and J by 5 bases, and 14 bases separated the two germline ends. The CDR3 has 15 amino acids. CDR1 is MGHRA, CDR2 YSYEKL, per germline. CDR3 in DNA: TGCGCCAGCAGCCCGATATCGTTCACAAATGAAAAACTGTTTTTT. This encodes CASSPISFTNEKLFF.

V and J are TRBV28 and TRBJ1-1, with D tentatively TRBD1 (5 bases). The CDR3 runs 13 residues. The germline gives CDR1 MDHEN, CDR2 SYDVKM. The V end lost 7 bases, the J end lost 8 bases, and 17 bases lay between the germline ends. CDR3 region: CASNQQVLSEAFF. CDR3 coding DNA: TGTGCCAGCAACCAACAGGTACTATCCGAAGCTTTCTTT. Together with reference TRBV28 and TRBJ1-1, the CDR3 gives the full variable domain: DVKVTQSSRYLVKRTGEKVFLECVQDMDHENMFWYRQDPGLGLRLIYFSYDVKMKEKGDIPEGYSVSREKKERFSLILESASTNQTSMYLCASNQQVLSEAFFGQGTRLTVV.